The clone carrying this TCR beta chain has ten or more counts. These data come from a study of T cells in Graves' hyperthyroidism and ophthalmopathy. Study-level information: Specimen type is peripheral blood, collected at initial diagnosis prior to any treatment.

Patients affected by ophthalmopathy presented a Clinical Activity Score of at least 3, a NOSPECS grade of at least 4, and disease duration below 3 months. The CDR3 runs to 15 residues. Losses at the gene ends were 6 bases for V and 6 bases for J; bases not matched to a gene: 8. The V gene's germline CDR1 is KGHSH and CDR2 LQKENI. TCR beta CDR3 regions were amplified from RNA. A set of HTBI primers served as the primers for a first-round RT-PCR of the TCR CDR3. MiXCR, applied by TCRdb to the multiplex PCR reads, yields one record per CDR3 protein. Among about 300,000 distinct CDR3 sequences listed, around a fifth were seen once.

This clonotype was obtained from a man aged 50 or older with Graves' ophthalmopathy. V gene TRBV18 combines with J gene TRBJ2-7, with 13 bases matching TRBD2. The material sequenced was blood. Here the CDR3 DNA reads TGTGCCAGCTCCCTCGGACTAGCGGGAGATGGCGAGCAGTACTTC. Its protein is CASSLGLAGDGEQYF.